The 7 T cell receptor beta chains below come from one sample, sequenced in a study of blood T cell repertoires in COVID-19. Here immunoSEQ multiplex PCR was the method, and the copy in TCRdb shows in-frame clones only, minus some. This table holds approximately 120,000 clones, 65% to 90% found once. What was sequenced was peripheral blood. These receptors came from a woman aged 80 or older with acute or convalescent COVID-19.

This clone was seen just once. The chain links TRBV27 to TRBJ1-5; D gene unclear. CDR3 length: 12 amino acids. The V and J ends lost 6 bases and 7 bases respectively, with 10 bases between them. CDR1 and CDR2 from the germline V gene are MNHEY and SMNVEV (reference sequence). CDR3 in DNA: TGTGCCAGCAGCTTAGGCGGGCAGCCCCAGCATTTT. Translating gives CASSLGGQPQHF.

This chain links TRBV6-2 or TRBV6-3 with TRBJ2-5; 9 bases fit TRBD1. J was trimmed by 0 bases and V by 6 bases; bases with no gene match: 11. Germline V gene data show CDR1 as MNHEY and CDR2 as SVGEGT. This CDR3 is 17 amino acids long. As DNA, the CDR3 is TGTGCCAGCAGCTGGACAGGGGAGGGGGGGTACCAAGAGACCCAGTACTTC. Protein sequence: CASSWTGEGGYQETQYF.

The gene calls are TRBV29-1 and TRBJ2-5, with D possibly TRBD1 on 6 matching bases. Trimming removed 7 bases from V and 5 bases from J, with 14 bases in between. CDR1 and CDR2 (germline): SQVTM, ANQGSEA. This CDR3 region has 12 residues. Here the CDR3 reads CSAGQGFETQYF. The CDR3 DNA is TGCAGCGCGGGCCAGGGGTTTGAGACCCAGTACTTC.

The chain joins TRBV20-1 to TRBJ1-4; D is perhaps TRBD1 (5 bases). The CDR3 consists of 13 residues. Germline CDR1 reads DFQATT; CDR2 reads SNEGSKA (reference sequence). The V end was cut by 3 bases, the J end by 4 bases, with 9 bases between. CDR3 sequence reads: CSASRGFNEKLFF. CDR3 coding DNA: TGCAGTGCTAGTAGGGGTTTTAATGAAAAACTGTTTTTT.

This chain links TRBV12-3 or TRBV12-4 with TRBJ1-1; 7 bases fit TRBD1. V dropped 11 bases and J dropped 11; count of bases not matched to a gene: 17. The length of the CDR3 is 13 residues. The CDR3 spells CAGGDRAGPYAFF. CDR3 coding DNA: TGTGCCGGGGGAGACAGGGCAGGACCCTACGCTTTCTTT.

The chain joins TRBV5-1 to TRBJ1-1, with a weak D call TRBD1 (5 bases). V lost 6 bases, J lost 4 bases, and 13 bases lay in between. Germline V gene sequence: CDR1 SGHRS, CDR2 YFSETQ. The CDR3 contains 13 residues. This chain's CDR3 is CASNGGLGTEAFF. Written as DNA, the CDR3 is TGCGCCAGCAACGGGGGACTGGGCACTGAAGCTTTCTTT.

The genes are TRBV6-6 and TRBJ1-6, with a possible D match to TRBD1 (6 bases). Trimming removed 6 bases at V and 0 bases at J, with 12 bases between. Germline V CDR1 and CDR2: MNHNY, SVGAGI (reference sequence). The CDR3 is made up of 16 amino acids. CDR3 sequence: CASSLPQGSYNSPLHF. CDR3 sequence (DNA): TGTGCCAGCAGCCTTCCACAGGGCTCCTATAATTCACCCCTCCACTTT.